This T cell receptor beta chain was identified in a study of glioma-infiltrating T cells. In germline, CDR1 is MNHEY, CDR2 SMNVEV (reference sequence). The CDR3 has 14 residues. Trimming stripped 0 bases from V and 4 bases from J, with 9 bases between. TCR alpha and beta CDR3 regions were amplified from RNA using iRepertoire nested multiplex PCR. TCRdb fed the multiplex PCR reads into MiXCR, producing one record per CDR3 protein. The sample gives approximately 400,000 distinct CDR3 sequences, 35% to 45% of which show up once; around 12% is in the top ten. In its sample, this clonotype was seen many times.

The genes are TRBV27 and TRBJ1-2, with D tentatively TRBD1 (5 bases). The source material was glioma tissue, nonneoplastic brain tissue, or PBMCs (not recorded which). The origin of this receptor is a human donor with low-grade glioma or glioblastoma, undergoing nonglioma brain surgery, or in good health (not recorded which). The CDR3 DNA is TGTGCCAGCAGTTTATCGGGCGGGGGCTATGGCTACACCTTC. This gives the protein CASSLSGGGYGYTF.